This T cell receptor beta chain appears in the sequencing data of a study of T cells in Graves' hyperthyroidism and ophthalmopathy. Study-level background: Prior to any treatment, at the point of initial diagnosis, peripheral blood was collected.

This clonotype showed up just a few times. Template material for amplifying TCR beta CDR3 regions consisted of RNA transcripts. Using the HTBI primer set, a first-round RT-PCR was run on the TCR CDR3. TCRdb re-called the multiplex PCR reads with MiXCR, one entry per CDR3 protein. The repertoire holds roughly 700,000 distinct CDR3 sequences, with 17% as singletons. Losses at the gene ends were 1 base for V and 2 bases for J; bases not matched to a gene: 4. The CDR3 sequence is 15 residues long. In germline, CDR1 is GTSNPN, CDR2 SVGIG (reference sequence). The source is a man aged 50 or older with Graves' hyperthyroidism. Sample: blood. This chain links TRBV30 with TRBJ2-1; 8 positions agree with TRBD2. Here the CDR3 reads CAWSALAGPYNEQFF. DNA of the CDR3: TGTGCCTGGAGTGCTTTAGCGGGGCCCTACAATGAGCAGTTCTTC.